This T cell receptor (beta chain) originates from a study of Ad26.COV2.S vaccination and SARS-CoV-2 variants. About the research overall: It was the COV1001 Ad26.COV2.S trial arm that included the donor. By the intramuscular route, Ad26.COV2.S was given once, or twice 56 days apart.

As for this clone: Its antigen is not known. The sample has other DNA sequences that encode this CDR3 too.

General study findings and limits: Spike-specific TCR breadth in vaccine recipients exceeded that seen in placebo recipients.

Documented treatment: some 20 received Ad26.COV2.S at low or high dose, single or two shots; 5 received placebo; per-sample allocation not given. Sampling occurred on day 63 after the first vaccine or placebo injection. At a Boston site, the person donating was an adult of 18-55 years. The CDR3 spans 13 residues. Per the germline V gene, CDR1 is MDHEN and CDR2 is SYDVKM. V dropped 4 bases and J dropped 4; count of bases not matched to a gene: 1. Method: immunoSEQ multiplex PCR; TCRdb's copy keeps in-frame clones and lacks some. Of around 300,000 clones listed, 86% are singletons. The starting material was peripheral blood, obtained in a trial of Ad26.COV2.S vaccine versus placebo. This rearrangement joins TRBV28 to TRBJ1-2; TRBD1 matches at 9 bases. The sequence derives from a person between 18 and 59 years old who received the Ad26.COV2.S COVID-19 vaccine or a placebo. DNA of the CDR3: TGTGCCAGCAGTTCGGGACAGGGCTATGGCTACACCTTC. Translated, it gives CASSSGQGYGYTF.